This T cell receptor beta chain was retrieved from a study of shared clonotypes between healthy human individuals. Study background: Researchers drew samples from a couple of women and three men aged 18 to 49.

CDR3 length: 13 amino acids. Germline V CDR1 and CDR2: MDHEN, SYDVKM. V was clipped by 8 bases and J by 4 bases, with 12 bases between them. The authors ran unsorted PBMC replicate PCRs on about 300 ng DNA, some 30,000 T cell genomes. The authors sequenced unsorted PBMC DNA on ten immunoSEQ deep assay plates. Assay used: immunoSEQ multiplex PCR; TCRdb lists only in-frame clones, some missing. The table lists about 460,000 clones, approximately 71% of them singletons. Points on this clone: The antigen remains undetermined.

Study results and caveats: Sampling included only blood; tissue repertoires likely differ.

Source material: PBMCs. The J gene is TRBJ1-5, the V gene TRBV28; D is perhaps TRBD1 (6 bases). The source of this sequence is a woman in her thirties or forties in good health. Some clones in this sample may be carry-over from other donors' samples. The CDR3 bases are TGTGCCAGCGGGGGGGCTGTAAATCAGCCCCAGCATTTT. It encodes CASGGAVNQPQHF.